One and the same sample provided the 31 T cell receptor beta chains below, sequenced in a study of blood T cell repertoires in COVID-19 (dated by TCRdb to 2020 to 2021). The library was built by means of the immunoSEQ multiplex PCR assay. The table comes from immuneACCESS by way of TCRdb, which keeps in-frame sequences with V and J called. Part of the clones is missing from these tables; in studies checked, under half for an unresolved V gene and the rest for unknown reasons. For this sample the table gives around 150,000 clones, of which under 90% were detected only once. The ten most abundant clones make up about 3.4% of the sample. Sequencing was done on a sample of PBMCs or T cells enriched from blood (not recorded which). Every receptor here comes from a woman aged 60-75 years who had recovered from COVID-19.

This clone was counted a few times. The gene calls are TRBV5-6 and TRBJ2-1; 11 bases are shared with TRBD2. Germline CDR1 reads SGHDT; CDR2 reads YYEEEE. There are 15 residues in the CDR3. V gave up 0 bases and J gave up 7 bases; unmatched junction bases: 3. CDR3 loop: CASSLVSGGANEQFF. DNA for the CDR3: TGTGCCAGCAGCTTGGTTAGCGGGGGGGCAAATGAGCAGTTCTTC. The full variable domain, completed using reference TRBV5-6 and TRBJ2-1, is DAGVTQSPTHLIKTRGQQVTLRCSPKSGHDTVSWYQQALGQGPQFIFQYYEEEERQRGNFPDRFSGHQFPNYSSELNVNALLLGDSALYLCASSLVSGGANEQFFGPGTRLTVL.

The rearrangement joins TRBV5-8 to TRBJ2-1; 8 positions match TRBD1. The V gene end was trimmed by 4 bases and the J gene end by 7 bases; junction bases not matched to a gene: 10. The CDR3 is 15 amino acids. Germline lookup yields CDR1 SGHTS and CDR2 YDEGEE. CDR3 sequence (DNA): TGTGCCAGCAGCCTAAGGCAGGGGGCGGGGAATGAGCAGTTCTTC. It encodes CASSLRQGAGNEQFF.

The chain recombines TRBV29-1 with TRBJ2-3; perhaps TRBD2 as D (6 bases). CDR1 and CDR2 from the germline V gene are SQVTM and ANQGSEA. Between the trimmed V and J ends, which lost 0 bases and 4 bases, there was a span of 14 bases. The CDR3 runs to 15 residues. The CDR3 sequence: CSVEDPLAGPDTQYF. CDR3 DNA: TGCAGCGTTGAAGATCCGTTGGCGGGACCAGATACGCAGTATTTT.

The V and J genes are TRBV18 and TRBJ1-4; perhaps TRBD1 as D (5 bases). Trimming pared 3 bases from V and 12 bases from J, leaving 29 bases between. This CDR3 spans 18 amino acids. CDR1 KGHSH and CDR2 LQKENI come from the germline V gene. The CDR3 DNA sequence: TGTGCCAGCTCACCCTACTTTCCCAGGACACCCGACGGAGGGGAACTGTTTTTT. Translated: CASSPYFPRTPDGGELFF.

The genes are TRBV6-1 and TRBJ2-7; 7 positions agree with TRBD1. Per the germline V gene, CDR1 is MNHNS and CDR2 is SASEGT. Trimming at V came to 3 bases and at J to 0 bases, leaving 8 bases not matched to a gene. The CDR3 has 16 residues. The CDR3 loop reads CASSDAGQALSYEQYF. Here the CDR3 DNA reads TGTGCCAGCAGTGATGCCGGACAGGCCCTCTCCTACGAGCAGTACTTC.

The chain uses TRBV29-1 and TRBJ2-5, with 9 nucleotides matching TRBD1. Germline V lookup: CDR1 SQVTM, CDR2 ANQGSEA. There are 12 residues in the CDR3. The V gene end was trimmed by 6 bases and the J gene end by 4 bases; junction bases not matched to a gene: 3. The CDR3, as DNA: TGCAGCGTGGAGACAGGGGGAGAGACCCAGTACTTC. This gives the protein CSVETGGETQYF.

By sample share, this clone is medium-sized. The chain combines TRBV19 with TRBJ1-1; D remains unclear. CDR1 is LNHDA, CDR2 SQIVND, per germline (reference sequence). Trimming left V 4 bases short and J 4 bases short, with 10 bases between. This CDR3 has 13 residues. CDR3 DNA: TGTGCCAGTAGTAGCGGACTAAGCACTGAAGCTTTCTTT. This gives the protein CASSSGLSTEAFF.

This clone came up once. The chain uses TRBV7-2 and TRBJ1-5; no reliable D call. The CDR3 covers 14 residues. Germline assignment: CDR1 SGHTA and CDR2 FQGNSA. The V end was cut by 0 bases, the J end by 8 bases, with 11 bases between. The CDR3: CASSLAEGREPQHF. CDR3 bases: TGTGCCAGCAGCTTAGCAGAGGGTAGGGAGCCCCAGCATTTT.

The genes are TRBV5-1 and TRBJ2-5, with 9 bases lining up with TRBD2. Per the germline V gene, CDR1 is SGHRS and CDR2 is YFSETQ. The CDR3 runs to 18 residues. Trimming removed 4 bases from V and 7 bases from J; junction bases left unmatched: 20. This CDR3 is CASSPRSSSGTKPRTQYF. The DNA for the CDR3 is TGCGCCAGCAGCCCGAGAAGTTCTAGCGGGACTAAGCCCCGGACCCAGTACTTC.

V and J are TRBV6-1 and TRBJ1-5; 9 bases match TRBD1. The CDR3 has 15 amino acids. The germline V gene encodes CDR1 MNHNS and CDR2 SASEGT. V shed 3 bases, J shed 2 bases, and the junction held 2 bases outside the gene matches. The CDR3 DNA sequence: TGTGCCAGCAGTGAGGACAGGGGAGGCAATCAGCCCCAGCATTTT. Its translation is CASSEDRGGNQPQHF.

Regarding this clone: The same CDR3 arises from other DNA sequences in this sample as well. The rearrangement joins TRBV19 to TRBJ1-5; D not certain. Trimming removed 0 bases from V and 5 bases from J, with 5 bases in between. This CDR3 is built from 13 residues. CDR1 LNHDA and CDR2 SQIVND come from the germline V gene (reference sequence). CDR3 protein: CASSIDRDQPQHF. The CDR3 DNA sequence: TGTGCCAGTAGTATAGATCGGGATCAGCCCCAGCATTTT.

This chain connects TRBV5-1 to TRBJ2-7, with 7 bases matching TRBD1. This CDR3 has 14 amino acids. Germline assignment: CDR1 SGHRS and CDR2 YFSETQ. V was pared by 7 bases and J by 5 bases, with 12 bases of the junction left unmatched. CDR3 in amino acids: CASGSPGGSHEQYF. DNA for the CDR3: TGCGCCAGCGGATCCCCAGGGGGATCCCACGAGCAGTACTTC.

The chain uses TRBV28 and TRBJ2-2; TRBD2 might be the D (5 bases). This CDR3 has 12 residues. Trimming took off 10 bases at V and 4 bases at J, with 10 bases between the two ends. Per the germline V gene, CDR1 is MDHEN and CDR2 is SYDVKM. The CDR3 region is CATREGTGELFF. The CDR3 DNA follows: TGTGCCACCCGAGAGGGCACCGGGGAGCTGTTTTTT.

The chain is built from TRBV9 and TRBJ1-2, with TRBD1 identical over 7 bases. The trim removed 4 bases at V and 3 bases at J, leaving 3 bases unmatched. The CDR3 runs to 13 residues. Per the germline V gene, CDR1 is SGDLS and CDR2 is YYNGEE. The CDR3 sequence is CASSSRGDYGYTF. In DNA form, the CDR3 reads TGTGCCAGCAGCTCCAGGGGGGACTATGGCTACACCTTC.

V usage is TRBV15 and J usage is TRBJ2-3; D is undetermined. Trimming took 0 bases from V and 0 from J, leaving 7 bases between them. The CDR3 has 15 residues. Germline V gives CDR1 LNHNV, CDR2 YYDKDF (reference sequence). CDR3 DNA sequence: TGTGCCACCAGCAGAGAATACGGGAGCACAGATACGCAGTATTTT. Its protein product is CATSREYGSTDTQYF.

Worth noting for this clone: A single base separates this from a much larger clone, so it may be a read error. V gene TRBV7-8 combines with J gene TRBJ2-7, with D tentatively TRBD1 (6 bases). The V and J ends lost 6 bases and 3 bases respectively, with 9 bases between them. Looked up from germline, CDR1 is SGHVS and CDR2 is FQNEAQ. The CDR3 contains 12 residues. The CDR3 is CASSLQGYEQYF. CDR3 DNA: TGTGCCAGCAGTTTACAGGGCTACGAGCAGTACTTC.

The gene calls are TRBV2 and TRBJ2-7; D might be TRBD1 (5 bases). This CDR3 comprises 12 residues. V lost 6 bases to trimming and J lost 3 bases, with 9 bases between them. Germline V gene lookup returns CDR1 SNHLY and CDR2 FYNNEI. The CDR3 sequence: CASRSDSYEQYF. In nucleotides, the CDR3 is TGTGCCAGCAGGTCTGACAGCTACGAGCAGTACTTC.

This chain uses TRBV6-7 with TRBJ1-2; tentative D call: TRBD1 (5 bases). TRBV6-7 is reported as an ORF; its role is uncertain. Trimming took off 3 bases at V and 6 bases at J, with 17 bases between the two ends. This CDR3 is built from 15 residues. CDR3 loop: CASSYPAGGRDGYTF. In DNA, the CDR3 is TGTGCCAGCAGTTATCCAGCGGGGGGAAGGGATGGCTACACCTTC.

The gene calls are TRBV3-1 (or the pseudogene TRBV3-2) and TRBJ2-7; TRBD2 agrees at 8 bases. The CDR3 spans 15 residues. J lost 3 bases, V lost 0 bases, and 4 bases had no gene match. Germline V gene lookup returns CDR1 LGHDT and CDR2 YNNKEL (reference sequence). CDR3 sequence (DNA): TGTGCCAGCAGCCAAGAGATGGCGGGGGGCTACGAGCAGTACTTC. Translated, it gives CASSQEMAGGYEQYF.

The chain is built from TRBV9 and TRBJ1-4, with D possibly TRBD1 on 6 matching bases. This CDR3 spans 15 amino acids. Trimming pared 5 bases from V and 4 bases from J, leaving 15 bases between. Germline CDR1 reads SGDLS; CDR2 reads YYNGEE. CDR3 residues: CASSYRVLDNEKLFF. The CDR3, as DNA: TGTGCCAGCAGTTACAGGGTTTTGGATAATGAAAAACTGTTTTTT.

The V and J genes are TRBV21-1 and TRBJ1-1; TRBD1, the table's D call, was not compared with the DNA. TRBV21-1 is shown as a pseudogene. CDR3 length equals 14 residues. In DNA, the CDR3 is TGTGCCAGCAGACAGGGCGTTAAGGACACTGAAGCTTTCTTT. Translation: CASRQGVKDTEAFF.

This rearrangement joins TRBV6-5 to TRBJ2-5; TRBD2 agrees at 9 bases. The CDR3 length is 15 residues. Losses at the gene ends were 0 bases for V and 5 bases for J; bases not matched to a gene: 4. CDR1 and CDR2 from the germline V gene are MNHEY and SVGAGI. CDR3 in DNA: TGTGCCAGCAGTTACTCGATGCGGGGGGGCGAGACCCAGTACTTC. It is translated as CASSYSMRGGETQYF.

The V and J genes are TRBV5-1 and TRBJ1-1; D possibly corresponds to TRBD1 (5 bases). The length of the CDR3 is 13 residues. CDR1 is SGHRS and CDR2 is YFSETQ in the germline V gene. V lost 2 bases to trimming and J lost 7 bases, with 12 bases between them. For the CDR3, the DNA is TGCGCCAGCAGCTTCTCAGGGTGGGGTGAAGCTTTCTTT. The encoded protein is CASSFSGWGEAFF.

V and J are TRBV5-4 and TRBJ2-7; 7 bases match TRBD2. The trim removed 3 bases at V and 3 bases at J, leaving 6 bases unmatched. The germline gives CDR1 SGHNT, CDR2 YYREEE (reference sequence). The CDR3 runs 14 residues. The CDR3 reads CASSSGTMIYEQYF. The CDR3 DNA reads as TGTGCCAGCAGCTCCGGGACTATGATCTACGAGCAGTACTTC.

The J gene is TRBJ1-1, the V gene TRBV30; 9 bases are shared with TRBD1. Trimming removed 1 base from V and 5 bases from J; junction bases left unmatched: 17. This CDR3 has 18 amino acids. Per germline, CDR1 GTSNPN and CDR2 SVGIG (reference sequence). The CDR3 DNA is TGTGCCTGGAGTGCTCGGTCCTGGACACAGGGGGCTGGGACTGAAGCTTTCTTT. Translation: CAWSARSWTQGAGTEAFF.

The genes are TRBV21-1 and TRBJ2-1; TRBD2, as called in the table, went unchecked against the DNA. TRBV21-1 is deemed a pseudogene. The CDR3 runs to 18 residues. The CDR3 is CASSEKTLAGGVCNEQFF. CDR3 sequence (DNA): TGTGCCAGCAGCGAGAAAACCCTAGCGGGGGGGGTTTGCAATGAGCAGTTCTTC.

The rearrangement links TRBV29-1 to TRBJ1-1; the match to TRBD1 covers 9 bases. V trimming: 4 bases; J trimming: 4 bases; junction bases outside the gene matches: 1. This CDR3 is built from 12 residues. The germline V gene has CDR1 SQVTM and CDR2 ANQGSEA. In DNA form, the CDR3 reads TGCAGCGTTGTACAGGGGGCCACTGAAGCTTTCTTT. Residues: CSVVQGATEAFF.

The chain combines TRBV15 with TRBJ1-3, with no clear D. CDR3 length: 17 residues. V lost 0 bases and J 0 bases, leaving 12 bases between the germline ends. In germline, CDR1 is LNHNV, CDR2 YYDKDF (reference sequence). In DNA form, the CDR3 reads TGTGCCACCAGCAGAGAACACCAGATCACCTCTGGAAACACCATATATTTT. Encoded protein: CATSREHQITSGNTIYF.

J is TRBJ2-4 and V is TRBV6-5, with D possibly TRBD1 on 6 matching bases. V was shortened by 6 bases and J by 7 bases, with 13 bases between the two germline ends. The CDR3 loop spans 13 amino acids. Germline-derived CDR1 and CDR2 are MNHEY and SVGAGI. CDR3 residues: CASSHGGANIQYF. As DNA, the CDR3 is TGTGCCAGCAGCCATGGGGGCGCGAACATTCAGTACTTC.

The V gene is TRBV19, the J gene TRBJ2-7; 10 bases map to TRBD1. V lost 6 bases, J lost 4 bases, and 9 bases stayed unmatched. This CDR3 region has 15 residues. The V gene's germline CDR1 is LNHDA and CDR2 SQIVND (reference sequence). The chain's CDR3 is CASRGYRDRGYEQYF. CDR3 nucleotide sequence: TGTGCCAGTAGAGGATACCGGGACAGGGGTTACGAGCAGTACTTC.

This chain links TRBV11-2 with TRBJ2-6, with D possibly being TRBD1 (6 bases). V was pared by 1 base and J by 0 bases, with 16 bases between. CDR3 size: 19 residues. CDR1 SGHAT and CDR2 FQNNGV come from the germline V gene. The CDR3 is CASSLVIGDKPSGANVLTF. CDR3 in DNA: TGTGCCAGCAGCTTAGTAATTGGGGACAAACCCTCTGGGGCCAACGTCCTGACTTTC.